There are a few counts of the clone carrying this T cell receptor (beta chain). This sample is drawn from a study of T-cell memory formation after mild COVID-19. Each CDR3 protein gets one entry after TCRdb re-called the 5' RACE reads with MiXCR. The sample yields 350,000 to 550,000 distinct CDR3 sequences, roughly 18% seen once. The sample was PBMCs or a T cell subset sorted from them (not recorded which). This TCR came from a man aged 18 to 30 who had mild COVID-19 (a few samples of this study predate the infection). Cell type and time point are not known.

The CDR3 nucleotides read TGCGCCAGCAGCTCACGCCCGAATACGCAGTATTTT. Its translation: CASSSRPNTQYF. The chain links TRBV5-1 to TRBJ2-3; D unresolved. The ends were cut back, 3 bases at V and 7 bases at J, with 9 bases in the middle. Germline V gene data show CDR1 as SGHRS and CDR2 as YFSETQ. The CDR3 covers 12 residues.